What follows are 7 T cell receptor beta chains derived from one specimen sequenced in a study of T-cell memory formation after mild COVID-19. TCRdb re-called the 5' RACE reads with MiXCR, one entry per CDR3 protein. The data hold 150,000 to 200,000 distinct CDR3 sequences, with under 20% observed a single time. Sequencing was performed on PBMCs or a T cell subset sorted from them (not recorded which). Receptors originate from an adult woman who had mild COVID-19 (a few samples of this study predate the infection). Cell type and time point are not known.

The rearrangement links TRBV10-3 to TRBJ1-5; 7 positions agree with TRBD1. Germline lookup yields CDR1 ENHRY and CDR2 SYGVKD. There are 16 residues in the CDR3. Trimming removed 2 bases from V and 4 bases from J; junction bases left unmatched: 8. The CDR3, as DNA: TGTGCCATCAGTGAGCGAGGGGACAGACAGAATCAGCCCCAGCATTTT. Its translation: CAISERGDRQNQPQHF.

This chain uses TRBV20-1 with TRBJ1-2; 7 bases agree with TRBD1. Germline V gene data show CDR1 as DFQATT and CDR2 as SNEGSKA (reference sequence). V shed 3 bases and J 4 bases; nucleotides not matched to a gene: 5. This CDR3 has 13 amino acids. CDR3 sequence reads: CSARAWDSYGYTF. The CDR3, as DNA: TGCAGTGCTAGGGCCTGGGACAGCTATGGCTACACCTTC.

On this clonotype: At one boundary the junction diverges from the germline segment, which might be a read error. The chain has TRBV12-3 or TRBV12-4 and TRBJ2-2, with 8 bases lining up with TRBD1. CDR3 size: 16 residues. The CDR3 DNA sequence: TGTGCCAGCAGTAGCTTACCCTCAGGGGGCACCGGGGAGCTGATTTTT. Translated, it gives CASSSLPSGGTGELIF.

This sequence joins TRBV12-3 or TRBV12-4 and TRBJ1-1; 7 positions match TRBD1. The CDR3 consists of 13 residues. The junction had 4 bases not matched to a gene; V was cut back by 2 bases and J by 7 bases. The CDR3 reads CASSLYGDSEAFF. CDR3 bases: TGTGCCAGCAGTTTATACGGGGACAGTGAAGCTTTCTTT.

The CDR3 DNA sequence: TGCGCCAGCAGCCAGACAGGGGTAAGGAGAACTGAAGCTTTCTTT. It encodes CASSQTGVRRTEAFF. This chain links TRBV4-1 with TRBJ1-1; 8 nucleotides agree with TRBD1. CDR3 length: 15 amino acids. From germline, CDR1 is MGHRA and CDR2 YSYEKL. Trimming cost V 3 bases and J 5 bases; bases outside gene matches: 8.

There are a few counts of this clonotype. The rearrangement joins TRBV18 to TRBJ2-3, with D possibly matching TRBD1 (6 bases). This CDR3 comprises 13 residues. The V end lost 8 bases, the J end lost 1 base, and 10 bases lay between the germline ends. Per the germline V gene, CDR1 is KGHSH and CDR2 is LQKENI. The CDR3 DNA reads TGTGCCAGCGCACAGGGTGGCACAGATACGCAGTATTTT. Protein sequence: CASAQGGTDTQYF.

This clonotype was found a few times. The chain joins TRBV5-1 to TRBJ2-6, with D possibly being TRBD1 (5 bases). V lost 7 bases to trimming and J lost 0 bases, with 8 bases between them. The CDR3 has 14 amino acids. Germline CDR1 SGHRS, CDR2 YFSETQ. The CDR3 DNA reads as TGCGCCAGCGGACACGGCTCTGGGGCCAACGTCCTGACTTTC. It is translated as CASGHGSGANVLTF.